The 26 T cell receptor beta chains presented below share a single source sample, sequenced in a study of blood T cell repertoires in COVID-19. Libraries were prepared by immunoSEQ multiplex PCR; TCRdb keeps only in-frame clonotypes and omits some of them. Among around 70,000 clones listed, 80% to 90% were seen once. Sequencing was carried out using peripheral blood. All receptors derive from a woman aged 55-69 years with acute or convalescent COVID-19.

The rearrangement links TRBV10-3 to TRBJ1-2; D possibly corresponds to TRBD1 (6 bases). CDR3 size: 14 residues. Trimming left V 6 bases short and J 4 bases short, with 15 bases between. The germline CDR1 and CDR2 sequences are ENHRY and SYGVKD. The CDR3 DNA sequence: TGTGCCATCAGCGTGGACAGTCTCCCCTATGGCTACACCTTC. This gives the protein CAISVDSLPYGYTF.

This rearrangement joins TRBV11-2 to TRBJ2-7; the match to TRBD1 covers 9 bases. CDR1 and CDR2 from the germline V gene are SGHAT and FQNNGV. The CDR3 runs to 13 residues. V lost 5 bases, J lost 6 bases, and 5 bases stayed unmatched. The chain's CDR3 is CASSVQGAGEQYF. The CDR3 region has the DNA TGTGCCAGCAGCGTACAGGGGGCGGGCGAGCAGTACTTC.

The CDR3 reads CAWRYRAIIGGGYTF. Written as DNA, the CDR3 is TGTGCCTGGAGATACCGGGCTATCATCGGAGGTGGCTACACCTTC. V gene TRBV30 combines with J gene TRBJ1-2; D is uncertain. Germline assignment: CDR1 GTSNPN and CDR2 SVGIG (reference sequence). Trimming pared 3 bases from V and 7 bases from J, leaving 21 bases between. CDR3 length: 15 amino acids.

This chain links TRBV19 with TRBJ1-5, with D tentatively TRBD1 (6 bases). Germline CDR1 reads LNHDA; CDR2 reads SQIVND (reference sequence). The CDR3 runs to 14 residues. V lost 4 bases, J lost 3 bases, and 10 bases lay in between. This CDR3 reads CASSRGQLNQPQHF. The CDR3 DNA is TGTGCCAGTAGTAGGGGACAACTCAATCAGCCCCAGCATTTT.

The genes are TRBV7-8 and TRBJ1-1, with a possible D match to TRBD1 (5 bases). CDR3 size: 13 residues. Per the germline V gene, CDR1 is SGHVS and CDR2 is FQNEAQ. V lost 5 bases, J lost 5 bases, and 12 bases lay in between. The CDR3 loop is CASSVQGRTEAFF. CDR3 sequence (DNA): TGTGCCAGCAGCGTCCAGGGAAGGACTGAAGCTTTCTTT.

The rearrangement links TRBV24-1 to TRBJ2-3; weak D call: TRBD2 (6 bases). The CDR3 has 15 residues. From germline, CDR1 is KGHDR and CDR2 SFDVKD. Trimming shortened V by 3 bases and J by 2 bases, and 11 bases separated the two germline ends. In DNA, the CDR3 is TGTGCCACCAGTGATCTCCGGGACTCCACAGATACGCAGTATTTT. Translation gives CATSDLRDSTDTQYF.

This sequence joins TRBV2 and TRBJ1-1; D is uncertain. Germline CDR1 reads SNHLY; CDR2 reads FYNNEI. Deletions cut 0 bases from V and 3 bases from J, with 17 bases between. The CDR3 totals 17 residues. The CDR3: CASSEALSWYYDTEAFF. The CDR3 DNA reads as TGTGCCAGCAGTGAAGCGCTTTCTTGGTACTACGACACTGAAGCTTTCTTT.

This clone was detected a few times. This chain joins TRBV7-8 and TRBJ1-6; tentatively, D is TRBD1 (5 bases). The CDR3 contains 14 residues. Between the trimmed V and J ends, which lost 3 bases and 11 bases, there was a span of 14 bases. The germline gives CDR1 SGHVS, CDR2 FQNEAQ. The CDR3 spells CASSLPGTDAPLHF. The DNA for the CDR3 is TGTGCCAGCAGCTTGCCCGGGACTGATGCACCCCTCCACTTT.

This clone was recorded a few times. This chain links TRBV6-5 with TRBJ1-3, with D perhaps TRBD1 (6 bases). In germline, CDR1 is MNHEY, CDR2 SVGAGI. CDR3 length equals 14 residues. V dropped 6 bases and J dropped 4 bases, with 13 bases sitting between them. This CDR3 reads CASRVPGTGNTIYF. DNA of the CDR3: TGTGCCAGCAGGGTACCAGGGACAGGAAACACCATATATTTT.

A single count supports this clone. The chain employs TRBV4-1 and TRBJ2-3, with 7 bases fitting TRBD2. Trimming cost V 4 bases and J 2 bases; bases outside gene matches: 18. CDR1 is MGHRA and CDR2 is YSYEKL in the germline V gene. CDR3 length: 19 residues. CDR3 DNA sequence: TGCGCCAGCAGCCGACAGTCCCGACTAGCAAGGAGTGACACAGATACGCAGTATTTT. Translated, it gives CASSRQSRLARSDTDTQYF.

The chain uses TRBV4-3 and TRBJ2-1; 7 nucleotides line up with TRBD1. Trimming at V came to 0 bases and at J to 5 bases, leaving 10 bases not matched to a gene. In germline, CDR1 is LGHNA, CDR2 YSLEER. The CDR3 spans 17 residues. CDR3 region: CASSQEFRTGIHNEQFF. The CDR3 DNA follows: TGCGCCAGCAGCCAAGAATTCAGGACAGGAATCCACAATGAGCAGTTCTTC.

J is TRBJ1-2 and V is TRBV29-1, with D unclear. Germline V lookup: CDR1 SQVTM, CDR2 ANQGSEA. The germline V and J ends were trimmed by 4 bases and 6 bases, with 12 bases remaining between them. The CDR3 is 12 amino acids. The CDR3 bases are TGCAGCGTTGGACTTTTGAGGGATGGCTACACCTTC. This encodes CSVGLLRDGYTF.

CDR3 DNA: TGTGCCAGCAGCTTCGGAGGGCCCTGGAGGGCTGAAGCTTTCTTT. This translates into CASSFGGPWRAEAFF. The chain has TRBV5-4 and TRBJ1-1; D is ambiguous. V lost 2 bases to trimming and J lost 6 bases, with 17 bases between them. The CDR3 has 15 amino acids. Germline V gene lookup returns CDR1 SGHNT and CDR2 YYREEE (reference sequence).

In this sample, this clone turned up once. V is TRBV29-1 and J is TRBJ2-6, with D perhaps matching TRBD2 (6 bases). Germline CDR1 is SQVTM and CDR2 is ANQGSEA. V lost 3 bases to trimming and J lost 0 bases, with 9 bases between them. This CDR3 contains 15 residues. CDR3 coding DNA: TGCAGCGTTGAGGAGGGGTTCTCTGGGGCCAACGTCCTGACTTTC. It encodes CSVEEGFSGANVLTF.

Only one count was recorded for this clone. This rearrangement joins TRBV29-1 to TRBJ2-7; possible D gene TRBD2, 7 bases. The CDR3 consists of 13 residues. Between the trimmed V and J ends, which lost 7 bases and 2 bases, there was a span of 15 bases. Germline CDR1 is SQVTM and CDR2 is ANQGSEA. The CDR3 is CSAKRGGPYEQYF. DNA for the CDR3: TGCAGCGCCAAAAGGGGGGGTCCCTACGAGCAGTACTTC.

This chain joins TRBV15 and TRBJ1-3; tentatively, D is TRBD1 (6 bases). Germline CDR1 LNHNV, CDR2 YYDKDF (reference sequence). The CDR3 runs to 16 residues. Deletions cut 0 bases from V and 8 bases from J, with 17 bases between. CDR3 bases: TGTGCCACCAGCAGAGATCCGCGGGGGGCTTCAGACACCATATATTTT. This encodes CATSRDPRGASDTIYF.

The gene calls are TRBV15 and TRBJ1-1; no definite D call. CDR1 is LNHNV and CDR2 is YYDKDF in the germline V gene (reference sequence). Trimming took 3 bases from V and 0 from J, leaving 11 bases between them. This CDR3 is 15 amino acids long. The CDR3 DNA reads TGTGCCACCAGCAGGCAGGTGTTAATGAACACTGAAGCTTTCTTT. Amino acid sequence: CATSRQVLMNTEAFF.

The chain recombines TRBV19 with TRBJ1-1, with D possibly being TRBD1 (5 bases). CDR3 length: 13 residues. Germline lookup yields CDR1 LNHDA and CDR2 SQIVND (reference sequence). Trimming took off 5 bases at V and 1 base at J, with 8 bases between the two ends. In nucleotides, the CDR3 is TGTGCCAGTAGTCCGGACACGAACACTGAAGCTTTCTTT. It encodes CASSPDTNTEAFF.

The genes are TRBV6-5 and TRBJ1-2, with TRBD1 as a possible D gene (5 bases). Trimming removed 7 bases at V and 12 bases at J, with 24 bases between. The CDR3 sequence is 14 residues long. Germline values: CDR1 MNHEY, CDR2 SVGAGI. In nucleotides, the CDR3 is TGTGCCAGCAACCAATTATCGACAGTCCCTACGGACACCTTC. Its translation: CASNQLSTVPTDTF.

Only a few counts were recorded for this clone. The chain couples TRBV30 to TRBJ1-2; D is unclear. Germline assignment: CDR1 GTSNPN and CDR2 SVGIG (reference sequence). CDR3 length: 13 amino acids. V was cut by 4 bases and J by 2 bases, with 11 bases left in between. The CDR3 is CAWTEVVNYGYTF. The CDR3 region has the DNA TGTGCCTGGACAGAGGTCGTAAACTATGGCTACACCTTC.

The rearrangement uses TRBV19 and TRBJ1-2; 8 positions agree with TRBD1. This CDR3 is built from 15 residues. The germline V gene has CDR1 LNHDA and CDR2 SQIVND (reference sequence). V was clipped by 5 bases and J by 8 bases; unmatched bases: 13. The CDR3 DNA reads TGTGCCAGTAGTGCCCAGGGGACAGGCAATAGCGGCTACACCTTC. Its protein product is CASSAQGTGNSGYTF.

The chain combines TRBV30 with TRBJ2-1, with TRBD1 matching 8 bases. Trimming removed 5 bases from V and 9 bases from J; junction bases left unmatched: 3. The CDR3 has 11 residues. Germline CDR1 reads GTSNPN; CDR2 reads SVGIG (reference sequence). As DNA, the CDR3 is TGTGCCTGGGGACAGGGAGGTGAGCAGTTCTTC. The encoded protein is CAWGQGGEQFF.

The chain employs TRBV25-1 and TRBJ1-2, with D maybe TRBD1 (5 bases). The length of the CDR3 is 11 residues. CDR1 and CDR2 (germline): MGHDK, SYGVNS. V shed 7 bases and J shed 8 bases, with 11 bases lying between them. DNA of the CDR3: TGTGCCAGCAACCAGGGAGGGGGCTACACCTTC. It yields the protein CASNQGGGYTF.

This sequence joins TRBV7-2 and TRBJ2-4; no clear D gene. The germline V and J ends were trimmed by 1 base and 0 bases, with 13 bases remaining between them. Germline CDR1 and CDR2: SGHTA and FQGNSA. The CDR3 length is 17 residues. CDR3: CASSLDGRQIAKNIQYF. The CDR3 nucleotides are TGTGCCAGCAGCTTAGATGGCAGACAAATAGCCAAAAACATTCAGTACTTC.

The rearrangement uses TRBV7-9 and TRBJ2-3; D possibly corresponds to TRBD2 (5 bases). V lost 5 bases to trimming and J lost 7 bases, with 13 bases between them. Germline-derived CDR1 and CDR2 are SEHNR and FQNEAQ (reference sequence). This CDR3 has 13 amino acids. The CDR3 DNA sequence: TGTGCCAGCAGCCTACCGTCGGGATATACGCAGTATTTT. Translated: CASSLPSGYTQYF.

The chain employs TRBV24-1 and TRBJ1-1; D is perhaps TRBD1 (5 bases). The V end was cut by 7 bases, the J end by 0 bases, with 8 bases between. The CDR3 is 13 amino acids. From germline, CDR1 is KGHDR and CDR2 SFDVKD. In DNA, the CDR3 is TGTGCCACCAGCGTCAGGGTGAACACTGAAGCTTTCTTT. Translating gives CATSVRVNTEAFF.